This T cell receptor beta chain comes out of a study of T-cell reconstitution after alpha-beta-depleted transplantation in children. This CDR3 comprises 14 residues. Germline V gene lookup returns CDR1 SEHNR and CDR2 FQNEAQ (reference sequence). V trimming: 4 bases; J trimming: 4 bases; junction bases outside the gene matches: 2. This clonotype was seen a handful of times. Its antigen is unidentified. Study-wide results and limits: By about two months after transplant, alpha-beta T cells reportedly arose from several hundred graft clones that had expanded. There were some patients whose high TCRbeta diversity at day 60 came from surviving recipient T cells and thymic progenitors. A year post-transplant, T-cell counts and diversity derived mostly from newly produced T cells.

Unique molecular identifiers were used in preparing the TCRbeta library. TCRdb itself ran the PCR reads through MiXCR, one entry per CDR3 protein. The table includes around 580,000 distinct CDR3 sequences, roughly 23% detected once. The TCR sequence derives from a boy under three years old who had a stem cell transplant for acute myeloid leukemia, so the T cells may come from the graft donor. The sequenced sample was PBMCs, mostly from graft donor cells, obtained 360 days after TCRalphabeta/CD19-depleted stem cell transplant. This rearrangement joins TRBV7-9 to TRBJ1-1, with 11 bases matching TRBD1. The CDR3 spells CASSWGTGGTEAFF. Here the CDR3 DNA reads TGTGCCAGCAGCTGGGGGACAGGGGGCACTGAAGCTTTCTTT.